Following are 3 T cell receptor beta chains from one sample sequenced in a study of T cells in Graves' hyperthyroidism and ophthalmopathy. Regions amplified from RNA transcripts were the TCR beta CDR3 regions. Initially, a first-round RT-PCR of the TCR CDR3 employed the HTBI primer set. TCRdb used MiXCR to reprocess the multiplex PCR reads, holding one entry per CDR3 protein. The repertoire includes 560,000 or so distinct CDR3 sequences, 15% to 20% of them detected once, and 47% sits in the top ten. Input material: blood. The receptors shown here come from a man aged 40-49 years with Graves' ophthalmopathy.

This clonotype was observed a handful of times. The gene calls are TRBV5-1 and TRBJ2-7, with 9 positions matching TRBD1. The CDR3 length is 14 residues. The germline V gene has CDR1 SGHRS and CDR2 YFSETQ. With 6 bases clipped from V and 5 bases from J, the junction kept 9 bases outside the gene matches. CDR3 nucleotide sequence: TGCGCCAGCACCTCAGGGACAGGGCTCCACGAGCAGTACTTC. Amino acid sequence: CASTSGTGLHEQYF.

In this sample, this clonotype turned up a few times. This chain links TRBV13 with TRBJ2-7; 8 bases fit TRBD1. This CDR3 is built from 14 residues. Germline V gene lookup returns CDR1 PRHDT and CDR2 FYEKMQ (reference sequence). Trimming took 5 bases from V and 8 from J; bases not matched to a gene: 11. The CDR3 sequence: CASSPRTGWEKQYF. The CDR3, as DNA: TGTGCCAGCAGCCCACGGACAGGGTGGGAGAAGCAGTACTTC.

V gene TRBV6-1 combines with J gene TRBJ2-7; the match to TRBD2 covers 8 bases. Germline trimming cut 5 bases from V and 7 bases from J; bases unmatched to any gene: 13. The V gene's germline CDR1 is MNHNS and CDR2 SASEGT. CDR3 length: 15 amino acids. DNA for the CDR3: TGTGCCAGCAGTCCCTCGGGAGGGGTCGGCGGGGAGCAGTACTTC. It yields the protein CASSPSGGVGGEQYF.